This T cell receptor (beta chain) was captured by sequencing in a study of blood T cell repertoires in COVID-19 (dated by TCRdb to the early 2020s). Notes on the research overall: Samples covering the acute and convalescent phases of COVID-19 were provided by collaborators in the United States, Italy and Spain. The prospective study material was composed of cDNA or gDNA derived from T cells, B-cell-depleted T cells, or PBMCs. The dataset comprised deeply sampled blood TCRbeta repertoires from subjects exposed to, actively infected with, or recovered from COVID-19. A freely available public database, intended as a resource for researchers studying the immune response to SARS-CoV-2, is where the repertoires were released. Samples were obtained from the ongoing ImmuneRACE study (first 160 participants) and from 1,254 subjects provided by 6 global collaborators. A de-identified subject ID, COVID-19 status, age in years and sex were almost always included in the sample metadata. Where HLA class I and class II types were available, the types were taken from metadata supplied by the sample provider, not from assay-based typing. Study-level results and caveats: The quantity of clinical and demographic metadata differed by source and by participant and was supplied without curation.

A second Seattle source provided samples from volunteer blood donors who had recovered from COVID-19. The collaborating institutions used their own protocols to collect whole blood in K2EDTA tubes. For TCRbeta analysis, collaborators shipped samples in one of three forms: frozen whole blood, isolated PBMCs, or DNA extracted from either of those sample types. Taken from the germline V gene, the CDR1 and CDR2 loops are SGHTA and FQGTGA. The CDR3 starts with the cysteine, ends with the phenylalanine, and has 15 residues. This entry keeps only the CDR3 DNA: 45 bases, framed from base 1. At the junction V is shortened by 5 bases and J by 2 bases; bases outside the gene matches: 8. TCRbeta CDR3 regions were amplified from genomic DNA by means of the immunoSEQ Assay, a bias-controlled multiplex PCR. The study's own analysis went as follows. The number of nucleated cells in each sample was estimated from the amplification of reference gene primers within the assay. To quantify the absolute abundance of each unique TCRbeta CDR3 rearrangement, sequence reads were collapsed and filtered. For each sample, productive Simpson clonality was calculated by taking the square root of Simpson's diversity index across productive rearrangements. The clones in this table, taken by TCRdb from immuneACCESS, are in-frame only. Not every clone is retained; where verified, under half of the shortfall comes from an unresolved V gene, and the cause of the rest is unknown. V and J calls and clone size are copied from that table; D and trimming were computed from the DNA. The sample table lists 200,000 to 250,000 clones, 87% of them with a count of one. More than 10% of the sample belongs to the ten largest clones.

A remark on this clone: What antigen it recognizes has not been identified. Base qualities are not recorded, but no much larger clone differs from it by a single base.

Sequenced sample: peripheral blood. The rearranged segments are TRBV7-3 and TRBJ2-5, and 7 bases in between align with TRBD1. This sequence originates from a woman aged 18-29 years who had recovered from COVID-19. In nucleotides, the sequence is TGTGCCAGCAGCCTATTGGGACAGCTACAAGAGACCCAGTACTTC. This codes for CASSLLGQLQETQYF.